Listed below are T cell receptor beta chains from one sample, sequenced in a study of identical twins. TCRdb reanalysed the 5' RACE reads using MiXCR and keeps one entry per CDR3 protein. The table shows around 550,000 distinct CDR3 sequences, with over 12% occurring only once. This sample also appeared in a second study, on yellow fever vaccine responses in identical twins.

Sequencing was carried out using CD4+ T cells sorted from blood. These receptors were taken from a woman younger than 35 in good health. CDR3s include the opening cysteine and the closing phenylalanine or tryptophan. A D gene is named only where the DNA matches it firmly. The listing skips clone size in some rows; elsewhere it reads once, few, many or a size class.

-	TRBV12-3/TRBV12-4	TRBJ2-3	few	TGTGCCAGCAGACCCGACGTTTGGGGTGCCACTAGCACAGATACGCAGTATTTT	CASRPDVWGATSTDTQYF
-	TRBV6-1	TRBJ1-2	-	TGTGCCAGCAGTGACGAACCTTTTTATGGCTACACCTTC	CASSDEPFYGYTF
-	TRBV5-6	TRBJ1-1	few	TGTGCCAGCAGCTTGGTAATGGTGAACACTGAAGCTTTCTTT	CASSLVMVNTEAFF
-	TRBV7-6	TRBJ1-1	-	TGTGCCAGCAGCCCCTCCCGCGGGGGGACTGAAGCTTTCTTT	CASSPSRGGTEAFF
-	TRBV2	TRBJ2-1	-	TGTGCCAGCAGTGAAGCGCTGTGGGTAAGCTCCTACAATGAGCAGTTCTTC	CASSEALWVSSYNEQFF
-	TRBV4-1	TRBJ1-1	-	TGCGCCAGCAGCCAAGGCAGCCTCTTCACTGAAGCTTTCTTT	CASSQGSLFTEAFF
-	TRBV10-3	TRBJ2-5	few	TGTGCCACCAAGGTCCAGGAGGGTGGGGAAGAGACCCAGTACTTC	CATKVQEGGEETQYF
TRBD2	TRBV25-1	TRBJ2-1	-	TGTGCCAGCAGTGGACTAGCGGGAGGACGGTACAATGAGCAGTTCTTC	CASSGLAGGRYNEQFF
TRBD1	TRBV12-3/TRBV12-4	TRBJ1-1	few	TGTGCCAGCAGTCCCCACGGACAGGGACTTAAAGCTTTCTTT	CASSPHGQGLKAFF
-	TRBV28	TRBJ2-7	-	TGTGCCAGCAGTTTGTCACACGCTAACCCCTACGAGCAGTACTTC	CASSLSHANPYEQYF
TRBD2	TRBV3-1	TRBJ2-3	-	TGTGCCAGCAGCCAAGATCTCGCTAGCGGGAGAATCACAGATACGCAGTATTTT	CASSQDLASGRITDTQYF
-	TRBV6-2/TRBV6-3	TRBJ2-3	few	TGTGCCAGCAGCCCGACCCGGGGTAGCACAGATACGCAGTATTTT	CASSPTRGSTDTQYF
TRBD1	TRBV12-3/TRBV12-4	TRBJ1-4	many	TGTGCCAGCAGCCCAGGGGGGACACGTGAAAAACTGTTTTTT	CASSPGGTREKLFF
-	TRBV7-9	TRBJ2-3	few	TGTGCCAGCAGCGGTGCGTGGCGGGGCACAGATACGCAGTATTTT	CASSGAWRGTDTQYF
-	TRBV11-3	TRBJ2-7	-	TGTGCCAGCAGCCCCGGTGGGACCACCTCCTACGAGCAGTACTTC	CASSPGGTTSYEQYF
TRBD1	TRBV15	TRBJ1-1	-	TGTGCCACCAGCAGAGGTGGACAGGGCACTGAAGCTTTCTTT	CATSRGGQGTEAFF